Following are 32 T cell receptor beta chains from one sample sequenced in a study of T cells in Graves' hyperthyroidism and ophthalmopathy. RNA transcripts were the template for amplifying TCR beta CDR3 regions. HTBI primers were the set used in a first-round RT-PCR of the TCR CDR3. In TCRdb, the multiplex PCR reads were re-called with MiXCR into one record per CDR3 protein. Among around 610,000 distinct CDR3 sequences listed, under 15% were seen once. Material: blood. The receptors were gathered from a middle-aged woman with Graves' ophthalmopathy.

The chain joins TRBV10-2 to TRBJ2-5, with D perhaps being TRBD1 or TRBD2 (5 bases each). Germline lookup yields CDR1 WSHSY and CDR2 SAAADI. The CDR3 sequence is 15 residues long. V lost 2 bases and J 2 bases, leaving 12 bases between the germline ends. As DNA, the CDR3 is TGCGCCAGCAGTGAGGGGTGGGGGAATCAAGAGACCCAGTACTTC. Its protein is CASSEGWGNQETQYF.

This clonotype was detected ten times or more. The V and J genes are TRBV6-1 and TRBJ2-2; tentatively, D is TRBD2 (6 bases). The length of the CDR3 is 14 residues. CDR1 is MNHNS, CDR2 SASEGT, per germline. The V end lost 2 bases, the J end lost 7 bases, and 11 bases lay between the germline ends. The CDR3 reads CASSESEGYGELFF. For the CDR3, the DNA is TGTGCCAGCAGTGAATCGGAGGGTTACGGGGAGCTGTTTTTT.

In this sample, this clonotype turned up a few times. One base away lies a much larger clone, so this may be a sequencing read error. This chain joins TRBV7-9 and TRBJ1-1; D gene unclear. Trimming shortened V by 5 bases and J by 0 bases, and 7 bases separated the two germline ends. There are 13 residues in the CDR3. Germline CDR1 and CDR2: SEHNR and FQNEAQ (reference sequence). The CDR3 DNA is TGTGCCAGCAGCCCGGAGGTGAACACTGAAGCTTTCTTT. It encodes CASSPEVNTEAFF.

This clonotype was counted at least ten times. The chain has TRBV28 and TRBJ2-7, with TRBD1 matching over 9 bases. This CDR3 is 13 amino acids long. V gave up 5 bases and J gave up 4 bases; unmatched junction bases: 3. Per the germline V gene, CDR1 is MDHEN and CDR2 is SYDVKM. Here the CDR3 reads CASSTGGVYEQYF. The CDR3 region has the DNA TGTGCCAGCAGTACAGGGGGCGTGTACGAGCAGTACTTC.

V usage is TRBV20-1 and J usage is TRBJ1-1; 9 positions match TRBD1. The CDR3 sequence is 12 residues long. Germline-derived CDR1 and CDR2 are DFQATT and SNEGSKA (reference sequence). J lost 4 bases, V lost 6 bases, and 3 bases had no gene match. The CDR3 reads CSALTGGTEAFF. The CDR3 DNA is TGCAGTGCCCTGACAGGGGGCACTGAAGCTTTCTTT.

As to this clonotype: Because it lacks the conserved phenylalanine or tryptophan at the end, this CDR3 is likely a read error. The J gene is TRBJ2-2, the V gene TRBV2, with 12 nucleotides matching TRBD2. The J segment lost 7 bases and the V segment lost 0 bases, leaving 6 bases of the junction unmatched. CDR1 SNHLY and CDR2 FYNNEI come from the germline V gene. The CDR3 extends over 17 amino acids. CDR3 in amino acids: CASSEAGGTSGRGELFL. As DNA, the CDR3 is TGTGCCAGCAGTGAAGCTGGTGGGACTAGCGGGCGCGGGGAGCTGTTTCTT.

This clonotype was seen many times. The chain employs TRBV12-3 or TRBV12-4 and TRBJ2-7, with 7 positions matching TRBD1. V shed 5 bases and J 3 bases; nucleotides not matched to a gene: 10. This CDR3 contains 15 residues. Here the CDR3 reads CASSTKGTVRYEQYF. The CDR3 nucleotides are TGTGCCAGCAGTACTAAGGGGACAGTTCGCTACGAGCAGTACTTC.

The sample holds many counts of this clonotype. This chain links TRBV6-2 or TRBV6-3 with TRBJ1-1; D ambiguous. Per the germline V gene, CDR1 is MNHEY and CDR2 is SVGEGT. V was clipped by 0 bases and J by 4 bases, with 15 bases between them. The CDR3 runs to 16 residues. The chain's CDR3 is CASSYSREELGTEAFF. The DNA of the CDR3 is TGTGCCAGCAGTTACTCGAGGGAGGAGTTGGGCACTGAAGCTTTCTTT.

This clonotype was observed many times. This chain uses TRBV7-9 with TRBJ2-6; no definite D call. Between the trimmed V and J ends, which lost 7 bases and 0 bases, there was a span of 7 bases. This CDR3 spans 14 amino acids. Germline values: CDR1 SEHNR, CDR2 FQNEAQ (reference sequence). The CDR3 nucleotides are TGTGCCAGCACACCTGCCTCTGGGGCCAACGTCCTGACTTTC. Its protein is CASTPASGANVLTF.

The chain links TRBV7-2 to TRBJ2-2, with D possibly being TRBD2 (6 bases). V was shortened by 4 bases and J by 4 bases, with 13 bases between the two germline ends. Germline-derived CDR1 and CDR2 are SGHTA and FQGNSA. The CDR3 loop spans 15 amino acids. CDR3 amino acids: CASSSGLLGTGELFF. The CDR3 region has the DNA TGTGCCAGCAGCTCGGGACTCTTGGGCACCGGGGAGCTGTTTTTT. Variable domain in full (rest from reference TRBV7-2 and TRBJ2-2): GAGVSQSPSNKVTEKGKDVELRCDPISGHTALYWYRQSLGQGLEFLIYFQGNSAPDKSGLPSDRFSAERTGGSVSTLTIQRTQQEDSAVYLCASSSGLLGTGELFFGEGSRLTVL.

This clonotype was observed many times. The rearrangement links TRBV11-3 to TRBJ2-5; 7 nucleotides line up with TRBD2. Germline CDR1 is SGHNT and CDR2 is YENEEA. With V trimmed by 5 bases and J by 4 bases, 7 bases remained unmatched. The CDR3 sequence is 14 residues long. The CDR3 coding sequence is TGTGCCAGCAGCCCGTTCGGGGAGGGAGAGACCCAGTACTTC. It translates to CASSPFGEGETQYF.

This clonotype has at least ten counts. The chain is built from TRBV28 and TRBJ2-5, with D possibly TRBD2 on 6 matching bases. Germline V gene lookup returns CDR1 MDHEN and CDR2 SYDVKM. The CDR3 has 13 amino acids. The V and J ends lost 9 bases and 5 bases respectively, with 16 bases between them. CDR3: CASGTSSRETQYF. DNA of the CDR3: TGTGCCAGTGGTACTAGCTCTAGGGAGACCCAGTACTTC.

There are many counts of this clonotype. This CDR3 reads CASSYGPPAIQETQYF. In DNA form, the CDR3 reads TGTGCCAGCAGTTATGGGCCGCCAGCTATACAAGAGACCCAGTACTTC. V usage is TRBV6-5 and J usage is TRBJ2-5; D gene uncertain. With 3 bases removed from V and 2 bases from J, the gap between germline ends came to 16 bases. CDR1 MNHEY and CDR2 SVGAGI come from the germline V gene. There are 16 residues in the CDR3.

This clonotype was detected ten times or more. In DNA form, the CDR3 reads TGTGCCAGCAGTTGGGGCTTACTAACCGGGGAGCTGTTTTTT. This gives the protein CASSWGLLTGELFF. The chain recombines TRBV6-2 or TRBV6-3 with TRBJ2-2; maybe TRBD1 (5 bases). Trimming took 4 bases from V and 5 from J, leaving 11 bases between them. The CDR3 is made up of 14 amino acids. CDR1 is MNHEY and CDR2 is SVGEGT in the germline V gene.

This clonotype showed up just a few times. This chain links TRBV6-2 or TRBV6-3 with TRBJ2-7; 12 positions agree with TRBD1. V lost 2 bases and J lost 5; bases outside the gene matches: 7. CDR3 size: 16 residues. The V gene's germline CDR1 is MNHEY and CDR2 SVGEGT. Here the CDR3 reads CASSYLQWDRGHEQYF. In nucleotides, the CDR3 is TGTGCCAGCAGTTACCTTCAGTGGGACAGGGGGCACGAGCAGTACTTC.

The rearrangement joins TRBV5-1 to TRBJ1-1; 10 positions match TRBD1. Germline V gene data show CDR1 as SGHRS and CDR2 as YFSETQ. Germline trimming cut 3 bases from V and 2 bases from J; bases unmatched to any gene: 7. The CDR3 length is 16 residues. The CDR3 nucleotides are TGCGCCAGCAGCTCTTCGGGACAGGGGTATAACACTGAAGCTTTCTTT. Encoded protein: CASSSSGQGYNTEAFF.

This clonotype has at least ten counts. The chain combines TRBV28 with TRBJ2-7; D is perhaps TRBD2 (5 bases). This CDR3 comprises 15 residues. Between the trimmed V and J ends, which lost 2 bases and 2 bases, there was a span of 13 bases. Germline CDR1 and CDR2: MDHEN and SYDVKM. The CDR3 sequence is CASSLRGLSAYEQYF. The CDR3 DNA reads as TGTGCCAGCAGTTTACGAGGGCTCAGTGCCTACGAGCAGTACTTC.

This clonotype was found many times. J is TRBJ2-7 and V is TRBV27; D gene unclear. In germline, CDR1 is MNHEY, CDR2 SMNVEV (reference sequence). The V and J ends lost 2 bases and 4 bases respectively, with 9 bases between them. This CDR3 has 13 amino acids. Written as DNA, the CDR3 is TGTGCCAGCAGTTTAGGGTTTGGGTACGAGCAGTACTTC. This gives the protein CASSLGFGYEQYF.

In its sample, this clonotype was seen many times. CDR3 DNA: TGTGCCAGCAGCCAGGGACTAGCGGGATTGGGCCCCTACGAGCAGTACTTC. It encodes CASSQGLAGLGPYEQYF. The chain couples TRBV11-2 to TRBJ2-7; 13 positions agree with TRBD2. The germline V gene encodes CDR1 SGHAT and CDR2 FQNNGV. V was clipped by 5 bases and J by 2 bases; unmatched bases: 9. CDR3 length: 17 residues.

A few counts support this clonotype. V gene TRBV5-1 combines with J gene TRBJ2-5, with D possibly being TRBD1 or TRBD2 (7 bases each). Trimming took off 10 bases at V and 2 bases at J, with 15 bases between the two ends. CDR1 SGHRS and CDR2 YFSETQ come from the germline V gene. The CDR3 spans 13 residues. CDR3 sequence: CAGRGTEQETQYF. The DNA for the CDR3 is TGCGCCGGGCGGGGGACAGAGCAAGAGACCCAGTACTTC.

This clonotype was seen repeatedly, ten times or more. CDR3 in amino acids: CASSRLTGTAYEQYF. The CDR3 DNA reads TGCGCCAGCAGCCGGCTCACAGGGACGGCCTACGAGCAGTACTTC. This rearrangement joins TRBV5-1 to TRBJ2-7; weak D call: TRBD1 (6 bases). The CDR3 extends over 15 amino acids. Germline lookup yields CDR1 SGHRS and CDR2 YFSETQ. Trimming cost V 4 bases and J 2 bases, with 16 bases left between them. The whole variable domain, remainder taken from reference TRBV5-1 and TRBJ2-7, is KAGVTQTPRYLIKTRGQQVTLSCSPISGHRSVSWYQQTPGQGLQFLFEYFSETQRNKGNFPGRFSGRQFSNSRSEMNVSTLELGDSALYLCASSRLTGTAYEQYFGPGTRLTVT.

This clonotype occurred many times. V and J are TRBV30 and TRBJ1-1; D unresolved. CDR1 is GTSNPN and CDR2 is SVGIG in the germline V gene (reference sequence). The V end lost 0 bases, the J end lost 6 bases, and 5 bases lay between the germline ends. The CDR3 sequence is 11 residues long. The CDR3, as DNA: TGTGCCTGGAGTGTATCCCCTGAAGCTTTCTTT. Translating it yields CAWSVSPEAFF.

This clonotype was observed many times. This chain joins TRBV30 and TRBJ1-2; D is uncertain. V dropped 5 bases and J dropped 0 bases, with 7 bases sitting between them. Looked up from germline, CDR1 is GTSNPN and CDR2 is SVGIG (reference sequence). The CDR3 loop spans 12 amino acids. The CDR3 region is CAWAGSNYGYTF. CDR3 coding DNA: TGTGCCTGGGCCGGATCTAACTATGGCTACACCTTC.

In this sample, this clonotype turned up many times. The V gene is TRBV28, the J gene TRBJ2-7; TRBD1 aligns across 7 bases. Per the germline V gene, CDR1 is MDHEN and CDR2 is SYDVKM. V was clipped by 6 bases and J by 2 bases; unmatched bases: 7. This CDR3 is 14 amino acids long. CDR3 DNA: TGTGCCAGCAGGCCTGACAGGGACCCCTACGAGCAGTACTTC. Its protein product is CASRPDRDPYEQYF.

This clonotype was seen ten or more times. The chain carries TRBV6-2 or TRBV6-3 and TRBJ2-7; D perhaps matches TRBD2 (6 bases). The CDR3 covers 15 residues. Per the germline V gene, CDR1 is MNHEY and CDR2 is SVGEGT. V lost 2 bases and J lost 2, with 13 bases in between. This CDR3 is CASSYPNSGTYEQYF. DNA of the CDR3: TGTGCCAGCAGTTACCCGAATAGCGGAACCTACGAGCAGTACTTC.

This clonotype was seen repeatedly, ten times or more. V and J are TRBV6-2 or TRBV6-3 and TRBJ2-7, with D possibly being TRBD2 (6 bases). Germline CDR1 is MNHEY and CDR2 is SVGEGT. V lost 8 bases to trimming and J lost 0 bases, with 26 bases between them. There are 18 residues in the CDR3. The CDR3 sequence is CASDLGDGGTASSYEQYF. In DNA form, the CDR3 reads TGTGCCAGCGATCTTGGAGATGGCGGGACGGCGAGCTCCTACGAGCAGTACTTC.

Many counts were recorded for this clonotype. The rearrangement links TRBV6-5 to TRBJ2-7; the D is unclear. V was pared by 5 bases and J by 6 bases, with 14 bases between. This CDR3 is 13 amino acids long. Germline CDR1 and CDR2: MNHEY and SVGAGI. This CDR3 is CASSHPSTAEQYF. Here the CDR3 DNA reads TGTGCCAGCAGTCACCCCTCTACAGCCGAGCAGTACTTC.

This clonotype was observed at least ten times. The gene calls are TRBV19 and TRBJ2-7, with a weak D call TRBD1 (6 bases). CDR3 length: 14 amino acids. Trimming left V 3 bases short and J 6 bases short, with 15 bases between. The germline V gene encodes CDR1 LNHDA and CDR2 SQIVND (reference sequence). The CDR3 here is CASSMTLDSLEQYF. The CDR3 DNA is TGTGCCAGTAGTATGACCTTGGACAGCCTCGAGCAGTACTTC.

This chain links TRBV9 with TRBJ2-7, with 10 bases lining up with TRBD1. The CDR3 runs 17 residues. V lost 3 bases, J lost 2 bases, and 11 bases stayed unmatched. CDR1 and CDR2 (germline): SGDLS, YYNGEE. The CDR3 nucleotides are TGTGCCAGCAGCGAGGGGACAGGGGCCTTTATTCCCTACGAGCAGTACTTC. This encodes CASSEGTGAFIPYEQYF.

The chain recombines TRBV20-1 with TRBJ1-2; 10 nucleotides agree with TRBD1. V shed 0 bases, J shed 3 bases, and the junction held 7 bases outside the gene matches. There are 16 residues in the CDR3. CDR1 is DFQATT, CDR2 SNEGSKA, per germline (reference sequence). The chain's CDR3 is CSARDFDRGLDYGYTF. As DNA, the CDR3 is TGCAGTGCTAGAGATTTTGACAGGGGGCTGGACTATGGCTACACCTTC.

This clonotype was recorded a few times. The chain's CDR3 is CASSLDPTGAGGNTIYF. In DNA, the CDR3 is TGCGCCAGCAGCTTGGATCCGACAGGGGCAGGTGGAAACACCATATATTTT. V gene TRBV5-1 combines with J gene TRBJ1-3; 8 nucleotides align to TRBD1. After removal of 0 bases from V and 3 bases from J, the junction contained 8 bases not matched to a gene. This CDR3 is built from 17 residues. CDR1 is SGHRS and CDR2 is YFSETQ in the germline V gene.

This clonotype was counted many times. V and J are TRBV28 and TRBJ2-7; 11 nucleotides align to TRBD2. The CDR3 loop spans 16 amino acids. The ends lost 5 bases at V and 4 bases at J; junction bases unmatched: 10. Germline V lookup: CDR1 MDHEN, CDR2 SYDVKM. As DNA, the CDR3 is TGTGCCAGCAGTCCAATTGGGACTAGCGGACAATACGAGCAGTACTTC. Translated, it gives CASSPIGTSGQYEQYF.